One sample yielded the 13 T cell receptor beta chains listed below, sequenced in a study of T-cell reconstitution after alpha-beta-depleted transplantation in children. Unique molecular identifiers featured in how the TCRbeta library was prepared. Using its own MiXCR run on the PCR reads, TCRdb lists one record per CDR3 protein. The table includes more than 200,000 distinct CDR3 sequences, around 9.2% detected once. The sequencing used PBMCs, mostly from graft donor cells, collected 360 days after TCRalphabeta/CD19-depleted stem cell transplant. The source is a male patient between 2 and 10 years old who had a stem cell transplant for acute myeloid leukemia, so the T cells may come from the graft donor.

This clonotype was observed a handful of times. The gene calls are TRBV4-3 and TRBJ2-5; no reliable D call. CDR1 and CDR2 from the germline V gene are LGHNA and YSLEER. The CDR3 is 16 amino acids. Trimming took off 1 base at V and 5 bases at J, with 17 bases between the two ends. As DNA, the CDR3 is TGCGCCAGCAGCCAAGGAGTATGGAGAGGCTGGGAGACCCAGTACTTC. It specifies CASSQGVWRGWETQYF.

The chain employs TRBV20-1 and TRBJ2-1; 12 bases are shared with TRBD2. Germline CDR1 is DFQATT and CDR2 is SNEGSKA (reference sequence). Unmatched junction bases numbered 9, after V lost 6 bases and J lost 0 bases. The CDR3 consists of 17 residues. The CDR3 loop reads CSAAGLAGFSSYNEQFF. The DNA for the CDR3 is TGCAGTGCGGCGGGACTAGCGGGCTTCAGCTCCTACAATGAGCAGTTCTTC.

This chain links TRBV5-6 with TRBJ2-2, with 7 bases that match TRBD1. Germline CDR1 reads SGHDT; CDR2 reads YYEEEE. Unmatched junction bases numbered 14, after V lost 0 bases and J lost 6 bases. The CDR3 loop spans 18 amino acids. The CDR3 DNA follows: TGTGCCAGCAGCTTGGAAGTGAGGGGGCGTTGGGGGCCCGGGGAGCTGTTTTTT. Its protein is CASSLEVRGRWGPGELFF.

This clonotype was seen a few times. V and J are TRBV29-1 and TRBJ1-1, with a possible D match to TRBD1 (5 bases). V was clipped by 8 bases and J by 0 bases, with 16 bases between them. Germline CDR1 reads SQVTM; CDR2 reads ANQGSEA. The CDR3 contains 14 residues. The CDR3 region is CSLSGRLMNTEAFF. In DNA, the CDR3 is TGCAGCCTTTCGGGACGATTAATGAACACTGAAGCTTTCTTT.

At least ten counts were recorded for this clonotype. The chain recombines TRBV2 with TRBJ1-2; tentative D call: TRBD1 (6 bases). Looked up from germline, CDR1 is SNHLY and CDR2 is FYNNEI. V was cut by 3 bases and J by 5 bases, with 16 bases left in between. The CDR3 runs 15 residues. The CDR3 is CASSDSRTAVYGYTF. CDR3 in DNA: TGTGCCAGCAGTGACTCGAGGACAGCTGTTTATGGCTACACCTTC.

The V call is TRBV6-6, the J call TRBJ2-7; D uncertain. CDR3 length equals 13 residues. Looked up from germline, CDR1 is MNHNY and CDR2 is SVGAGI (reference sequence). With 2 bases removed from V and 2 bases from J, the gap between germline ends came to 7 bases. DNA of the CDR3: TGTGCCAGCAGTTACCCCGGTCCCTACGAGCAGTACTTC. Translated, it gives CASSYPGPYEQYF.

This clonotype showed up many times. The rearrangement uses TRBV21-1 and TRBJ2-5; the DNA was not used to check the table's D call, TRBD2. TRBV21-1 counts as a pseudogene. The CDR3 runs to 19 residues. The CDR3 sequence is CASSNLQTGAGGHQETQYF. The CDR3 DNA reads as TGTGCCAGCAGCAATCTGCAAACTGGGGCGGGAGGACACCAAGAGACCCAGTACTTC.

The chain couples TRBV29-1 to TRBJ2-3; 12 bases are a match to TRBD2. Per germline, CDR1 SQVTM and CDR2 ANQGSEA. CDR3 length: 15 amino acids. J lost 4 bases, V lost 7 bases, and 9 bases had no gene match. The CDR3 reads CSAIRLAGVSDTQYF. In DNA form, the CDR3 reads TGCAGCGCCATACGACTAGCGGGAGTGTCAGATACGCAGTATTTT.

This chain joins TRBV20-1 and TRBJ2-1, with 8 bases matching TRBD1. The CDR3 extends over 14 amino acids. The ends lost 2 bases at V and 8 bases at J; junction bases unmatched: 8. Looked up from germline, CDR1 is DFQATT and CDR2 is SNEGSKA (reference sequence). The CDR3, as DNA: TGCAGTGCTAGAAAACGGACAGGGATCGATGAGCAGTTCTTC. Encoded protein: CSARKRTGIDEQFF.

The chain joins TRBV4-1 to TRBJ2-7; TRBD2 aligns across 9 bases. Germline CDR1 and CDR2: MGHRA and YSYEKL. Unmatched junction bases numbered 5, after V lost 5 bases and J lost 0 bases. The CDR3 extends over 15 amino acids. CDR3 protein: CASSWLAGHSYEQYF. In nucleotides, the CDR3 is TGCGCCAGCAGCTGGCTAGCGGGACACTCCTACGAGCAGTACTTC.

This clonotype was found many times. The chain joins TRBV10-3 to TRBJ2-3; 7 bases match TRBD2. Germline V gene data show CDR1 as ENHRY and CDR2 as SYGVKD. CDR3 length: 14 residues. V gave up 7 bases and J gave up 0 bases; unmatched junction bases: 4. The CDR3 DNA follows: TGTGCCATCACCCGTAGCGGGAGCACAGATACGCAGTATTTT. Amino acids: CAITRSGSTDTQYF.

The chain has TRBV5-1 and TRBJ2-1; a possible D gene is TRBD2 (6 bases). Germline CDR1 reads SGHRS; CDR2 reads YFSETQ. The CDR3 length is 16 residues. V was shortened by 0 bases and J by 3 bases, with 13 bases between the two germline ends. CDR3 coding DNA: TGCGCCAGCAGCTTGGGGACACCGGGACTCTACAATGAGCAGTTCTTC. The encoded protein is CASSLGTPGLYNEQFF. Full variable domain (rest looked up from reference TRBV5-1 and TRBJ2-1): KAGVTQTPRYLIKTRGQQVTLSCSPISGHRSVSWYQQTPGQGLQFLFEYFSETQRNKGNFPGRFSGRQFSNSRSEMNVSTLELGDSALYLCASSLGTPGLYNEQFFGPGTRLTVL.

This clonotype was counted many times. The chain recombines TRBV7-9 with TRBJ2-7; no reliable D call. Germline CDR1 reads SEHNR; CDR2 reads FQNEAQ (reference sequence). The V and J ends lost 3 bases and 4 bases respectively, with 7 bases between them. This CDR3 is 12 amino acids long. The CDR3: CASSFLGYEQYV. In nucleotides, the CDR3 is TGTGCCAGCAGCTTTCTAGGTTACGAGCAGTACGTC.